Listed below are T cell receptor beta chains from one sample, sequenced in a study of cytomegalovirus exposure and HLA in healthy donors. The protocol was immunoSEQ multiplex PCR, while the TCRdb copy is restricted to in-frame clones and leaves out a portion. The sample contains fewer than 200,000 clones, 85% to 90% of which appear only once. Material for sequencing was PBMCs. The origin of the receptors is a woman in her 30s in good health and CMV-seronegative. CDR3s include the opening cysteine and the closing phenylalanine or tryptophan. The order of the fields is clone size, D gene, V gene, J gene, CDR3 DNA, CDR3 protein. A D gene is named only where the DNA matches it firmly. The size field is filled for only some rows; it gives once, few, many or a size class.

.,.,TRBV2,TRBJ2-7,TGTGCCAGCATAGCCCAGGGGAAGATCTACGAGCAGTACTTC,CASIAQGKIYEQYF
.,.,TRBV7-9,TRBJ2-7,TGTGCCAGCAGCTTGGCGCGAAGCGGACAGTTCTCCTACGAGCAGTACTTC,CASSLARSGQFSYEQYF
few,.,TRBV6-5,TRBJ2-2,TGTGCCAGCAGTTACGGCGGTTCCGGGGAGCTGTTTTTT,CASSYGGSGELFF
.,.,TRBV5-4,TRBJ1-6,TGTGCCAGCAGCCCCGGGGGTTTAAATTCACCCCTCCACTTT,CASSPGGLNSPLHF
.,.,TRBV27,TRBJ2-5,TGTGCCAGCAGTTCCCGACAGGCCCAAGAGACCCAGTACTTC,CASSSRQAQETQYF
.,TRBD1,TRBV5-1,TRBJ2-7,TGCGCCAGCAGCTTGGCCGGGACAGCTGGGGACGAGCAGTACTTC,CASSLAGTAGDEQYF
.,TRBD1,TRBV19,TRBJ2-7,TGTGCCAGTAGTCCCGGGACAGGGGGCTTCGAGCAGTACTTC,CASSPGTGGFEQYF
.,.,TRBV19,TRBJ2-1,TGTGCCAGTAGTATATCAGGGTACAATGAGCAGTTCTTC,CASSISGYNEQFF
.,TRBD1,TRBV15,TRBJ2-5,TGTGCCACCAGCAGCATTAGACCCGGGACAGAAGAGACCCAGTACTTC,CATSSIRPGTEETQYF
.,TRBD1,TRBV5-1,TRBJ1-1,TGCGCCAGCAGCTTGGGACAGGGCGCCACTGAAGCTTTCTTT,CASSLGQGATEAFF
.,.,TRBV4-3,TRBJ2-6,TGCGCCAGCAGCCCGGTTCTAAGATCTGGGGCCAACGTCCTGACTTTC,CASSPVLRSGANVLTF
medium-sized,TRBD2,TRBV6-1,TRBJ2-1,TGTGCCAGCAGTGAACTAGCGGGGGGGTACAATGAGCAGTTCTTC,CASSELAGGYNEQFF
.,TRBD1,TRBV6-1,TRBJ1-6,TGTGCCAGCTTTCTGGGGACAGTAAATTCACCCCTCCACTTT,CASFLGTVNSPLHF
.,TRBD1,TRBV6-6,TRBJ1-2,TGTGCCAGCAGGCGCGGGGACAGAGTCTATGGCTACACCTTC,CASRRGDRVYGYTF
.,.,TRBV15,TRBJ2-2,TGTGCCACCAGCAGGAGCGCCCCGGGGTATGGTTCCACCGGGGAGCTGTTTTTT,CATSRSAPGYGSTGELFF
few,.,TRBV5-4,TRBJ2-7,TGTGCCAGCAGCTTAGGAGGGGTCTACGAGCAGTACTTC,CASSLGGVYEQYF
few,.,TRBV5-1,TRBJ2-2,TGCGCCAGCAGCTTGACAGTTACCGGGGAGCTGTTTTTT,CASSLTVTGELFF
.,TRBD1,TRBV19,TRBJ2-3,TGTGCCAGTAGATCTCGGGACAGGGGATCGACAGATACGCAGTATTTT,CASRSRDRGSTDTQYF
few,.,TRBV7-6,TRBJ1-1,TGTGCCAGCAGCCTCGGACAGCCCGGACTTAGGAACACTGAAGCTTTCTTT,CASSLGQPGLRNTEAFF
.,TRBD2,TRBV4-1,TRBJ2-1,TGCGCCAGCAGCCACAGTAGCGGGTTGAATGAGCAGTTCTTC,CASSHSSGLNEQFF
.,.,TRBV7-6,TRBJ2-7,TGTGCCAGCAGCTTCGGCAATACAGGGAGCTCCTACGAGCAGTACTTC,CASSFGNTGSSYEQYF
.,TRBD1,TRBV11-2,TRBJ1-2,TGTGCCAGCAGCCGGCCGGGACAGGGGGCTTGGGGCTACACCTTC,CASSRPGQGAWGYTF
.,TRBD2,TRBV4-1,TRBJ2-3,TGCGCCAGCAGCCGACCTAGCGGGGGAGATACGCAGTATTTT,CASSRPSGGDTQYF
few,.,TRBV6-5,TRBJ1-1,TGTGCCAGCAGTTACTCCCCAATGAACACTGAAGCTTTCTTT,CASSYSPMNTEAFF
.,TRBD1,TRBV7-8,TRBJ1-2,TGTGCCAGCAGCGTCCTGCCGGGACAGGGGTCTGATGGCTACACCTTC,CASSVLPGQGSDGYTF
.,TRBD1,TRBV4-3,TRBJ1-2,TGCGCCAGCAGCGAGGACAGGGGAATTTTAGGCGGCTACACCTTC,CASSEDRGILGGYTF
.,.,TRBV4-1,TRBJ1-6,TGCGCCAGCAGCCAAGATGGCGGCTTGATCCTCCACTTT,CASSQDGGLILHF
.,.,TRBV5-1,TRBJ2-1,TGCGCCAGCAGCTTGCTGTCGCTAGAGAGCTACAATGAGCAGTTCTTC,CASSLLSLESYNEQFF
.,.,TRBV5-4,TRBJ1-3,TGTGCCAGCAGCCCGGGGTCAGGAAACACCATATATTTT,CASSPGSGNTIYF
.,TRBD2,TRBV4-1,TRBJ2-1,TGCGCCAGCAGCCAAGATTCTAGCGGGGGGTCCTCCTACAATGAGCAGTTCTTC,CASSQDSSGGSSYNEQFF
once,TRBD2,TRBV30,TRBJ2-5,TGTGCCTGGAGTGTAAGTCCCCTAGCGGGGGGATTAGAGACCCAGTACTTC,CAWSVSPLAGGLETQYF
.,TRBD1,TRBV2,TRBJ2-7,TGTGCCAGCAAGACAGGGGGCATGTCCTACGAGCAGTACTTC,CASKTGGMSYEQYF
.,TRBD2,TRBV2,TRBJ2-1,TGTGCCAGCAGTGGGAGTTGGCGGGGGGACGTATACAATGAGCAGTTCTTC,CASSGSWRGDVYNEQFF
.,TRBD2,TRBV7-9,TRBJ2-1,TGTGCCAGCAGCCCAACTAGCGGGGGCCGTTACAATGAGCAGTTCTTC,CASSPTSGGRYNEQFF
.,TRBD2,TRBV6-1,TRBJ2-7,TGTGCCAGCAAGCGGGGGAAGCAGGGGTACGAGCAGTACTTC,CASKRGKQGYEQYF
.,TRBD1,TRBV5-1,TRBJ2-5,TGCGCCAGCAGCCTCTCTGGACAGGGGAGTTCGGAGACCCAGTACTTC,CASSLSGQGSSETQYF
.,TRBD1,TRBV29-1,TRBJ1-2,TGCAGCGTGAGGGCAGGGGGCGCGGGCGGCTACACCTTC,CSVRAGGAGGYTF